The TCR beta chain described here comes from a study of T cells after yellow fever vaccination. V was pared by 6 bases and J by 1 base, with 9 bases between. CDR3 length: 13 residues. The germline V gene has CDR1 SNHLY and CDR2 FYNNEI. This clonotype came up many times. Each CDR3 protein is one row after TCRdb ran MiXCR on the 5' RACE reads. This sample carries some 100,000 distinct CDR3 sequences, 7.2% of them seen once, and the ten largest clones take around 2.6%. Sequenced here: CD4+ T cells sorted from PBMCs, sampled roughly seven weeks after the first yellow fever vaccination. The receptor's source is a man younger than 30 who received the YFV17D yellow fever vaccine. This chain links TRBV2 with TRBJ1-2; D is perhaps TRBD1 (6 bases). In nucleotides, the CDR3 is TGTGCCAGCAGGGGGGCTAATAACTATGGCTACACCTTC. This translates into CASRGANNYGYTF.